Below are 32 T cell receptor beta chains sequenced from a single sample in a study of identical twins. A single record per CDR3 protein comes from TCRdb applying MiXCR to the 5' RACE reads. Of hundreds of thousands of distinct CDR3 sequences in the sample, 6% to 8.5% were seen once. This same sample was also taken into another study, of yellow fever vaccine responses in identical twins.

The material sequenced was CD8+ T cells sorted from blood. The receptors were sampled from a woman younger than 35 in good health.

The CDR3 nucleotides read TGTGCCAGCAGTGGCGACGGGGGTGAAAAACTGTTTTTT. Its protein product is CASSGDGGEKLFF. V usage is TRBV12-3 or TRBV12-4 and J usage is TRBJ1-4; perhaps TRBD1 as D (5 bases). This CDR3 spans 13 amino acids. V lost 5 bases to trimming and J lost 7 bases, with 11 bases between them.

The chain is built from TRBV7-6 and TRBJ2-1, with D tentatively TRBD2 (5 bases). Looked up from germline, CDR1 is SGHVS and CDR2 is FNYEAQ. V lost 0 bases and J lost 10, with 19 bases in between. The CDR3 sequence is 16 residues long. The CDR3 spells CASSLAADTPNDEQFF. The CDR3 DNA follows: TGTGCCAGCAGCTTAGCAGCGGATACCCCCAATGACGAGCAGTTCTTC. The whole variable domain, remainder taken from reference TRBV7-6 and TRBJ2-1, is GAGVSQSPRYKVTKRGQDVALRCDPISGHVSLYWYRQALGQGPEFLTYFNYEAQQDKSGLPNDRFSAERPEGSISTLTIQRTEQRDSAMYRCASSLAADTPNDEQFFGPGTRLTVL.

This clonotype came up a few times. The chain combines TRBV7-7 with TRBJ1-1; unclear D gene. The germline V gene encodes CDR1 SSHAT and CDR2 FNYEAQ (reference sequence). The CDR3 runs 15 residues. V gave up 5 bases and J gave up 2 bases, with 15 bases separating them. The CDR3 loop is CASSPISNINTEAFF. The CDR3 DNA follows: TGTGCCAGCAGCCCCATTTCGAACATTAACACTGAAGCTTTCTTT.

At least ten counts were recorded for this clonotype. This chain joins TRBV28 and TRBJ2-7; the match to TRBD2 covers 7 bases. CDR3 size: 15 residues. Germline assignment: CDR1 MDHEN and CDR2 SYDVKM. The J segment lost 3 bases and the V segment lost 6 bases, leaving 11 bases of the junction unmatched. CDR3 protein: CASSISGGLIYEQYF. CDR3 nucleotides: TGTGCCAGCAGCATATCGGGAGGCCTTATCTACGAGCAGTACTTC. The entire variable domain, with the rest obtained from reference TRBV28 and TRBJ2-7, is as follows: DVKVTQSSRYLVKRTGEKVFLECVQDMDHENMFWYRQDPGLGLRLIYFSYDVKMKEKGDIPEGYSVSREKKERFSLILESASTNQTSMYLCASSISGGLIYEQYFGPGTRLTVT.

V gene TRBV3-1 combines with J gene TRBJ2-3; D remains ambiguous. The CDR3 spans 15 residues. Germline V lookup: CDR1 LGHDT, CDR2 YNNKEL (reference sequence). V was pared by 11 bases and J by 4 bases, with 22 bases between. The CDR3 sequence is CASTQDSDGADTQYF. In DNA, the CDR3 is TGTGCCTCCACCCAAGACTCCGATGGGGCAGATACGCAGTATTTT.

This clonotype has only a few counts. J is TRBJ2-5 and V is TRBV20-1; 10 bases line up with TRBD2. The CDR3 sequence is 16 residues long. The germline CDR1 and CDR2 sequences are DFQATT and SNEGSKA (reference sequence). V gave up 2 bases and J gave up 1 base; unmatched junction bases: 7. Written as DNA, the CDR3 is TGCAGTGCTAGACCCTCTAGCGGGGGTATCCAAGAGACCCAGTACTTC. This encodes CSARPSSGGIQETQYF.

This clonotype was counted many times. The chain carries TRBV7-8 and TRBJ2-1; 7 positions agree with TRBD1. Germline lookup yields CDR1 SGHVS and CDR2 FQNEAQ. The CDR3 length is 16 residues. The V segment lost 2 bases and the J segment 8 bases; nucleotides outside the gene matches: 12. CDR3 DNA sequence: TGTGCCAGCAGCTTAAAAGGGACAGTCTCTTTGGATGAGCAGTTCTTC. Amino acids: CASSLKGTVSLDEQFF.

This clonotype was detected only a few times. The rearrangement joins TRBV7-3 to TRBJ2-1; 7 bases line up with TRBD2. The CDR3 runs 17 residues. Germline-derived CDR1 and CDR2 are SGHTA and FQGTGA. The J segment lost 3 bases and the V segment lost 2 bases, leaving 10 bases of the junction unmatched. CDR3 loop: CASSLRSQGGVYNEQFF. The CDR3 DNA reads TGTGCCAGCAGCTTACGCTCTCAGGGAGGGGTCTACAATGAGCAGTTCTTC.

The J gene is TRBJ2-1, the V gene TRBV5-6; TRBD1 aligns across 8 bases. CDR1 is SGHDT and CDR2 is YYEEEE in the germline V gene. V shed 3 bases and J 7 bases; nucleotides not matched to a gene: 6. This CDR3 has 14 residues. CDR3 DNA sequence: TGTGCCAGCAGCTCAGGACAGGGTTGGAATGAGCAGTTCTTC. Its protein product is CASSSGQGWNEQFF.

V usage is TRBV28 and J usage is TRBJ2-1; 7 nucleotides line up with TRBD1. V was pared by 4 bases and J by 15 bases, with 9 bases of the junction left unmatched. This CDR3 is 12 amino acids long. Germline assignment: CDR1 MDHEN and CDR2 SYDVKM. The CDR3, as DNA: TGTGCCAGCAGTTGGGGGACAGATTGGGTGTTCTTC. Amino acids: CASSWGTDWVFF.

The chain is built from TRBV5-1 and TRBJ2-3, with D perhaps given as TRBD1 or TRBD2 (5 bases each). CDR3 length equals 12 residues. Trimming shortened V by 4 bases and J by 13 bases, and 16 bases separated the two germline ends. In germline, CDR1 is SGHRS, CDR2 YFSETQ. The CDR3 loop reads CASSNPGTTEYF. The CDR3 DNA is TGCGCCAGCAGCAATCCCGGGACCACGGAGTATTTT.

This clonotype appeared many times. The CDR3 sequence: CASSSGQGFNEQFF. CDR3 DNA: TGTGCCAGCAGCTCGGGACAGGGGTTTAATGAGCAGTTCTTC. The V call is TRBV7-9, the J call TRBJ2-1, with 10 bases identical to TRBD1. This CDR3 has 14 residues. V dropped 4 bases and J dropped 7; count of bases not matched to a gene: 4. Germline V CDR1 and CDR2: SEHNR, FQNEAQ (reference sequence).

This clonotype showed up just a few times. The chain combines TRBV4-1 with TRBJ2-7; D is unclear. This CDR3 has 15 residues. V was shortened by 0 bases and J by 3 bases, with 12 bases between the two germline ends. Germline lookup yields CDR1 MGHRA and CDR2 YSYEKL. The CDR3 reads CASSQDALNNYEQYV. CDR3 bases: TGCGCCAGCAGCCAAGATGCCTTGAACAACTACGAGCAGTACGTC.

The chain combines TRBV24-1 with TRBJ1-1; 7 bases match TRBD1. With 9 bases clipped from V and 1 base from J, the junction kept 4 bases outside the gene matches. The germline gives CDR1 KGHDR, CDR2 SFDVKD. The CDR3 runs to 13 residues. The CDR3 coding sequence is TGTGCCACCGCAGGGGGTTCGAACACTGAAGCTTTCTTT. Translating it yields CATAGGSNTEAFF.

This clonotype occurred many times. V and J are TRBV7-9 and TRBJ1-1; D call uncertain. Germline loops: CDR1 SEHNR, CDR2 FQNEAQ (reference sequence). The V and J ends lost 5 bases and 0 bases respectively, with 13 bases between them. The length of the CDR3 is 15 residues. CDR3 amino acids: CASSPHEGMNTEAFF. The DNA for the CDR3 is TGTGCCAGCAGCCCCCACGAGGGAATGAACACTGAAGCTTTCTTT.

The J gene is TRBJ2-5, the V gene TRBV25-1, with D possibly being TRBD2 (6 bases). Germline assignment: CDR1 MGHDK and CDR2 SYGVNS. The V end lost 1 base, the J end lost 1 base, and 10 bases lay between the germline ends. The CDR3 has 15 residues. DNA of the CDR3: TGTGCCAGCAGTGAATTGGGGGACTCCCAAGAGACCCAGTACTTC. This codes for CASSELGDSQETQYF.

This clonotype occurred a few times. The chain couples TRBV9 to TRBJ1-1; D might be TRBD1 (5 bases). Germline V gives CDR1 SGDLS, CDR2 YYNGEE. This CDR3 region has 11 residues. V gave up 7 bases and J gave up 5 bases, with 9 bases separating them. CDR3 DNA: TGTGCCAGCGGGGGAGATACTGAAGCTTTCTTT. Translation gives CASGGDTEAFF.

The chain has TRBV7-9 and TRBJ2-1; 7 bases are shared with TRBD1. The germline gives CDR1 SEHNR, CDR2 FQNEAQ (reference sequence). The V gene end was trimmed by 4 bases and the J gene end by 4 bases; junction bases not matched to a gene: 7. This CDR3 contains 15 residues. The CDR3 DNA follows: TGTGCCAGCAGCTCGACAGGGTCGACATACAATGAGCAGTTCTTC. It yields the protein CASSSTGSTYNEQFF.

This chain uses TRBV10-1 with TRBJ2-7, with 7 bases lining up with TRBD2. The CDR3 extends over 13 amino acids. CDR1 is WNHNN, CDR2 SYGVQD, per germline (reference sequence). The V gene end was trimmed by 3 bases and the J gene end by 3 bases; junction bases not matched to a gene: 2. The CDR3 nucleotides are TGCGCCAGCAGTGAAGGCGGGAGCTACGAGCAGTACTTC. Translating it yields CASSEGGSYEQYF.

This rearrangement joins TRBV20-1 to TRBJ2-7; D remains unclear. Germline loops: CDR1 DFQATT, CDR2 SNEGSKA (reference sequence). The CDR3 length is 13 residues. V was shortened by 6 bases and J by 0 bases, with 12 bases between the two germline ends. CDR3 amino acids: CSAQSLISYEQYV. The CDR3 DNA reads TGCAGTGCCCAGAGCCTTATCTCCTACGAGCAGTACGTC.

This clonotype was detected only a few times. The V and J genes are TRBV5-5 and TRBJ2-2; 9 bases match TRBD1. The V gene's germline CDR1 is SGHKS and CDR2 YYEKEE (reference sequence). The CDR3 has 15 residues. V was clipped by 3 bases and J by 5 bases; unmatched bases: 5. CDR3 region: CASSSGTGFTGELFF. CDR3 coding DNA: TGTGCCAGCAGCTCCGGGACAGGGTTTACCGGGGAGCTGTTTTTT.

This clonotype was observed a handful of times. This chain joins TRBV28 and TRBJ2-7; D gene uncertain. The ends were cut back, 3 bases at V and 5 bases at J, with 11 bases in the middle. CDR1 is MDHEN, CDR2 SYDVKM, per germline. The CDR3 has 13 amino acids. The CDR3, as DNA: TGTGCCAGCAGTTTTTGGGGTTTGGACGAGCAGTACTTC. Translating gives CASSFWGLDEQYF.

The DNA for the CDR3 is TGTGCCAGCAGCCAAAGCGGGGGCACAGATACGCAGTATTTT. It codes for CASSQSGGTDTQYF. The V gene is TRBV3-1, the J gene TRBJ2-3; 7 bases line up with TRBD2. The junction had 0 bases not matched to a gene; V was cut back by 2 bases and J by 1 base. The CDR3 loop spans 14 amino acids. CDR1 is LGHDT and CDR2 is YNNKEL in the germline V gene (reference sequence).

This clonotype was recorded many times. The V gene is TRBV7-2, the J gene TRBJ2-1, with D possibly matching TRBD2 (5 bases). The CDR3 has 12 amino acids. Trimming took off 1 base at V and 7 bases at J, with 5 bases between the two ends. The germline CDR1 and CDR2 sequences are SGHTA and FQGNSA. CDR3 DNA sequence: TGTGCCAGCAGCTTAGGACTAAATGAGCAGTTCTTC. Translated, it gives CASSLGLNEQFF.

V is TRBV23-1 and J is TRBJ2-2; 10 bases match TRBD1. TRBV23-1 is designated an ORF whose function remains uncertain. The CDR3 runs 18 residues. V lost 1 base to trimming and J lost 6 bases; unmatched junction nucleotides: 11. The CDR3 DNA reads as TGCGCCAGCAGTCAATTCCCCCGGGACAGGGGACAATCCGGGGAGCTGTTTTTT. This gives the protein CASSQFPRDRGQSGELFF.

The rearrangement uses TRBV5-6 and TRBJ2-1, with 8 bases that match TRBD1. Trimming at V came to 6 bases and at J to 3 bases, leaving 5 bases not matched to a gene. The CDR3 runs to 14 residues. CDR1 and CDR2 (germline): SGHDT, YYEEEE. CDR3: CASTPGQGYNEQFF. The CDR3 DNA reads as TGTGCCAGCACCCCTGGACAGGGCTACAATGAGCAGTTCTTC.

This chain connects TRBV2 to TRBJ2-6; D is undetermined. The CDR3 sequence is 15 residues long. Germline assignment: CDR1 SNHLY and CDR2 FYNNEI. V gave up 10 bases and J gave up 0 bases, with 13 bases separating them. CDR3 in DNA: TGTGCCACCTACTACATCGACTCTGGGGCCAACGTCCTGACTTTC. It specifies CATYYIDSGANVLTF.

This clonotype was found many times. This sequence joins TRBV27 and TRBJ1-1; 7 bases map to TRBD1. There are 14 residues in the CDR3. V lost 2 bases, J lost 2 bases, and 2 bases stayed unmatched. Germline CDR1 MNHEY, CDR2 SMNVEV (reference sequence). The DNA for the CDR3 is TGTGCCAGCAGTTTAGGGACAGCAAACACTGAAGCTTTCTTT. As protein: CASSLGTANTEAFF.

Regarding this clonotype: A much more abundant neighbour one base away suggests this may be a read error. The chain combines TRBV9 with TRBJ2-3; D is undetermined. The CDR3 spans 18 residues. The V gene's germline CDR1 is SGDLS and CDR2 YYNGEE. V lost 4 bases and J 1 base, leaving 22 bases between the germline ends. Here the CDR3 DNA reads TGTGCCAGCAGCACGAGCCCATCGATCCTACCCCGCACAGATACGCAGTATTTT. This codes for CASSTSPSILPRTDTQYF.

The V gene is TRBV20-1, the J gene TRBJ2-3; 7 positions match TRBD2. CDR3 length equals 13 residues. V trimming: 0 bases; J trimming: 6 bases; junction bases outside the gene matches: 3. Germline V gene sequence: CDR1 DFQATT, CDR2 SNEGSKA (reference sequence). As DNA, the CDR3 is TGCAGTGCTAGAGAACTAGCGTCCGATACGCAGTATTTT. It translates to CSARELASDTQYF.

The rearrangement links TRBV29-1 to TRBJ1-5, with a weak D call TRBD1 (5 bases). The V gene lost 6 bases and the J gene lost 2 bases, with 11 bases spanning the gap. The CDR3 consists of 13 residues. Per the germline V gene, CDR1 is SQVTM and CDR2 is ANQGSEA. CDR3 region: CSVALGGNQPQHF. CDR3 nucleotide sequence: TGCAGCGTGGCCCTAGGGGGCAATCAGCCCCAGCATTTT.

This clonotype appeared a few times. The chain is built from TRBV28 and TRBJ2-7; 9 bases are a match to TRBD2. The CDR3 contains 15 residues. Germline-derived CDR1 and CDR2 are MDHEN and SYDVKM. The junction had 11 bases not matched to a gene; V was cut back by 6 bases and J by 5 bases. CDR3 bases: TGTGCCAGCAGATCGTATAGCGGGAGTACTCACGAGCAGTACTTC. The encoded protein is CASRSYSGSTHEQYF.